These 26 T cell receptor beta chains came from one sample sequenced in a study of blood T cell repertoires in COVID-19 (dated by TCRdb to 2018 to 2021). The library was prepared using the immunoSEQ multiplex PCR assay. What TCRdb holds here is the immuneACCESS table cut down to in-frame rearrangements. Part of the clones is not present; checked against another copy, under half of the missing clones reflect an unresolved V gene, and the others are unexplained. In all, the sample holds around 79,000 clones, and roughly 80% of those were seen once. The biggest ten clones account for roughly 6% of the sample. Sequencing input: peripheral blood. The receptors shown here come from a woman aged 55 to 70 with acute or convalescent COVID-19.

The V and J genes are TRBV5-4 and TRBJ1-5, with 9 bases that match TRBD1. V shed 3 bases and J 5 bases; nucleotides not matched to a gene: 3. The CDR3 consists of 14 residues. Germline values: CDR1 SGHNT, CDR2 YYREEE (reference sequence). CDR3 DNA: TGTGCCAGCAGCTCGGACAGGGGAGATCAGCCCCAGCATTTT. Its protein is CASSSDRGDQPQHF.

This chain links TRBV30 with TRBJ2-2; D is undetermined. The germline gives CDR1 GTSNPN, CDR2 SVGIG (reference sequence). V was pared by 2 bases and J by 6 bases, with 7 bases between. This CDR3 has 12 amino acids. The DNA of the CDR3 is TGTGCCTGGAGTATGAGTGCCGGGGAGCTGTTTTTT. Encoded protein: CAWSMSAGELFF.

The chain recombines TRBV7-9 with TRBJ1-3; D gene ambiguous. The CDR3 has 12 amino acids. Germline lookup yields CDR1 SEHNR and CDR2 FQNEAQ (reference sequence). V was pared by 9 bases and J by 0 bases, with 6 bases between. The CDR3 sequence is CARADSGNTIYF. The CDR3, as DNA: TGTGCCAGGGCCGACTCTGGAAACACCATATATTTT.

The gene calls are TRBV29-1 and TRBJ2-7; tentatively, D is TRBD1 (5 bases). Germline CDR1 reads SQVTM; CDR2 reads ANQGSEA. Trimming cost V 4 bases and J 2 bases, with 12 bases left between them. The CDR3 is 13 amino acids. CDR3 coding DNA: TGCAGCGTTGCGGCAGGGAATACCTACGAGCAGTACTTC. Translating it yields CSVAAGNTYEQYF.

The chain employs TRBV10-3 and TRBJ1-5; 12 bases map to TRBD1. The trim removed 6 bases at V and 5 bases at J, leaving 2 bases unmatched. The CDR3 has 14 residues. Germline V lookup: CDR1 ENHRY, CDR2 SYGVKD. The CDR3 DNA sequence: TGTGCCATCAGGGGACAGGGGGCGGATCAGCCCCAGCATTTT. It encodes CAIRGQGADQPQHF.

The CDR3 DNA sequence: TGTGCCAGTAGTATAGGACAGGGGGAAAAACTGTTTTTT. Translated, it gives CASSIGQGEKLFF. J is TRBJ1-4 and V is TRBV19; 8 bases map to TRBD1. From germline, CDR1 is LNHDA and CDR2 SQIVND (reference sequence). The CDR3 is 13 amino acids. V shed 1 base, J shed 8 bases, and the junction held 0 bases outside the gene matches.

This clone was picked up one time. This chain joins TRBV7-9 and TRBJ2-1; TRBD1 matches at 8 bases. Germline V gene sequence: CDR1 SEHNR, CDR2 FQNEAQ (reference sequence). The CDR3 has 15 amino acids. V shed 1 base, J shed 9 bases, and the junction held 8 bases outside the gene matches. CDR3 sequence: CASSLEGQADSEQFF. CDR3 sequence (DNA): TGTGCCAGCAGCTTAGAGGGACAGGCGGATTCTGAGCAGTTCTTC.

This sequence joins TRBV2 and TRBJ1-1, with 7 bases fitting TRBD1. The V gene end was trimmed by 4 bases and the J gene end by 9 bases; junction bases not matched to a gene: 8. Per the germline V gene, CDR1 is SNHLY and CDR2 is FYNNEI. This CDR3 is 13 amino acids long. The CDR3 nucleotides read TGTGCCAGCAGTGCTTTACCGGGACAGCAAGCTTTCTTT. Encoded protein: CASSALPGQQAFF.

The rearrangement uses TRBV7-9 and TRBJ1-3; 8 positions match TRBD1. In germline, CDR1 is SEHNR, CDR2 FQNEAQ (reference sequence). This CDR3 has 14 residues. V gave up 2 bases and J gave up 4 bases; unmatched junction bases: 1. CDR3 DNA: TGTGCCAGCAGCTTACAGGGGGCGGGAAACACCATATATTTT. Amino acid sequence: CASSLQGAGNTIYF.

The chain is built from TRBV9 and TRBJ2-1; 9 nucleotides agree with TRBD2. Germline V gives CDR1 SGDLS, CDR2 YYNGEE. The V segment lost 4 bases and the J segment 8 bases; nucleotides outside the gene matches: 10. CDR3 length: 15 residues. CDR3 sequence: CASSPERGAQDEQFF. As DNA, the CDR3 is TGTGCCAGCAGCCCCGAGCGGGGGGCTCAGGATGAGCAGTTCTTC.

The chain uses TRBV7-3 and TRBJ2-1, with TRBD2 matching 12 bases. The CDR3 consists of 13 residues. Germline V gene lookup returns CDR1 SGHTA and CDR2 FQGTGA. J lost 8 bases, V lost 5 bases, and 1 base had no gene match. DNA of the CDR3: TGTGCCAGCAGCCCTAGCGGGGGGGATGAGCAGTTCTTC. Translated, it gives CASSPSGGDEQFF.

The chain links TRBV11-3 to TRBJ1-1; D not certain. Trimming left V 1 base short and J 3 bases short, with 12 bases between. From germline, CDR1 is SGHNT and CDR2 YENEEA. CDR3 size: 15 residues. The DNA of the CDR3 is TGTGCCAGCAGCTTAGGCCGCGGGAGGGACACTGAAGCTTTCTTT. This gives the protein CASSLGRGRDTEAFF.

V and J are TRBV7-9 and TRBJ2-5; no firm D call. The CDR3 is 14 residues long. Germline assignment: CDR1 SEHNR and CDR2 FQNEAQ (reference sequence). Trimming pared 7 bases from V and 2 bases from J, leaving 14 bases between. The CDR3 bases are TGTGCCAGCACCCCAGGCAGGCCTCAAGAGACCCAGTACTTC. This translates into CASTPGRPQETQYF.

This sequence joins TRBV5-4 and TRBJ1-1, with 8 nucleotides matching TRBD1. CDR1 is SGHNT and CDR2 is YYREEE in the germline V gene (reference sequence). The J segment lost 12 bases and the V segment lost 1 base, leaving 8 bases of the junction unmatched. This CDR3 region has 13 residues. This CDR3 is CASSLSGGGLSFF. The CDR3 DNA sequence: TGTGCCAGCAGCTTGTCAGGGGGCGGACTTTCTTTCTTT. Full variable domain (missing parts from reference TRBV5-4 and TRBJ1-1): ETGVTQSPTHLIKTRGQQVTLRCSSQSGHNTVSWYQQALGQGPQFIFQYYREEENGRGNFPPRFSGLQFPNYSSELNVNALELDDSALYLCASSLSGGGLSFFGQGTRLTVV.

The chain combines TRBV27 with TRBJ2-1, with 11 bases matching TRBD2. Losses at the gene ends were 0 bases for V and 2 bases for J; bases not matched to a gene: 0. Germline CDR1 and CDR2: MNHEY and SMNVEV (reference sequence). The CDR3 is made up of 16 amino acids. DNA for the CDR3: TGTGCCAGCAGTTTATCGACTAGCGGGGCCTACAATGAGCAGTTCTTC. Protein: CASSLSTSGAYNEQFF.

The genes are TRBV12-5 and TRBJ2-1; possibly TRBD1 for D (5 bases). Germline V gene data show CDR1 as LGHNT and CDR2 as FRNRAP. This CDR3 is built from 16 residues. Trimming took 3 bases from V and 0 from J, leaving 12 bases between them. The DNA of the CDR3 is TGTGCTAGTGGTTTCCTGACAGAGAGCTCCTACAATGAGCAGTTCTTC. As protein: CASGFLTESSYNEQFF.

This chain joins TRBV5-5 and TRBJ1-2; possibly TRBD1 for D (5 bases). Looked up from germline, CDR1 is SGHKS and CDR2 is YYEKEE (reference sequence). Trimming removed 4 bases from V and 2 bases from J, with 9 bases in between. The CDR3 is made up of 13 amino acids. Here the CDR3 DNA reads TGTGCCAGCAGCCAGGACATAAACTATGGCTACACCTTC. Translation gives CASSQDINYGYTF.

The V gene is TRBV30, the J gene TRBJ2-3, with 7 bases aligning to TRBD1. The CDR3 sequence is 13 residues long. Germline V CDR1 and CDR2: GTSNPN, SVGIG (reference sequence). With V trimmed by 8 bases and J by 2 bases, 7 bases remained unmatched. The CDR3 DNA sequence: TGTGCCGGTTGGGACAGCTACACAGATACGCAGTATTTT. This codes for CAGWDSYTDTQYF.

The chain recombines TRBV7-9 with TRBJ1-5, with a possible D match to TRBD1 (5 bases). The CDR3 extends over 13 amino acids. Germline assignment: CDR1 SEHNR and CDR2 FQNEAQ (reference sequence). The V end lost 10 bases, the J end lost 7 bases, and 17 bases lay between the germline ends. The CDR3 is CATTQQANQPQHF. In DNA, the CDR3 is TGTGCCACAACTCAACAGGCGAACCAGCCCCAGCATTTT.

The chain combines TRBV18 with TRBJ1-4, with 7 bases that match TRBD1. Germline values: CDR1 KGHSH, CDR2 LQKENI. The CDR3 extends over 15 amino acids. Losses at the gene ends were 6 bases for V and 8 bases for J; bases not matched to a gene: 12. The CDR3 DNA follows: TGTGCCAGCTCTCCCAAGACAGGGCCCTCCGAAAAACTGTTTTTT. This sequence encodes CASSPKTGPSEKLFF. Complete variable domain (other parts from reference TRBV18 and TRBJ1-4): NAGVMQNPRHLVRRRGQEARLRCSPMKGHSHVYWYRQLPEEGLKFMVYLQKENIIDESGMPKERFSAEFPKEGPSILRIQQVVRGDSAAYFCASSPKTGPSEKLFFGSGTQLSVL.

This clone was counted between two and nine times. The chain recombines TRBV5-6 with TRBJ2-7, with TRBD1 identical over 7 bases. After removal of 4 bases from V and 2 bases from J, the junction contained 9 bases not matched to a gene. This CDR3 comprises 15 residues. Germline loops: CDR1 SGHDT, CDR2 YYEEEE. The DNA of the CDR3 is TGTGCCAGCAGCGCGACAGGGAAGGGGGCCTACGAGCAGTACTTC. Its protein product is CASSATGKGAYEQYF.

As DNA, the CDR3 is TGTGCCAGCAGCTTTCACAGGGGGCATTGGGCTTTCTTT. This codes for CASSFHRGHWAFF. The gene calls are TRBV5-6 and TRBJ1-1, with 9 bases lining up with TRBD1. The CDR3 spans 13 residues. Looked up from germline, CDR1 is SGHDT and CDR2 is YYEEEE. With V trimmed by 2 bases and J by 11 bases, 7 bases remained unmatched.

This chain links TRBV5-1 with TRBJ2-7; 10 positions match TRBD1. V lost 0 bases to trimming and J lost 5 bases; unmatched junction nucleotides: 8. Germline V gene lookup returns CDR1 SGHRS and CDR2 YFSETQ. CDR3 length: 16 residues. CDR3 DNA sequence: TGCGCCAGCAGCTTGGTAGGGGGACAGGGGAGCGACGAGCAGTACTTC. Translated, it gives CASSLVGGQGSDEQYF.

This clone was recorded once. The chain joins TRBV5-1 to TRBJ1-1; 9 nucleotides align to TRBD1. Germline CDR1 reads SGHRS; CDR2 reads YFSETQ. The CDR3 runs to 14 residues. Germline trimming cut 4 bases from V and 5 bases from J; bases unmatched to any gene: 6. The CDR3, as DNA: TGCGCCAGCAGCCTGGGACAGGGCAGGACTGAAGCTTTCTTT. It codes for CASSLGQGRTEAFF.

This chain uses TRBV3-1 (or the pseudogene TRBV3-2) with TRBJ1-2; D is uncertain. Germline-derived CDR1 and CDR2 are LGHDT and YNNKEL (reference sequence). Trimming took 1 base from V and 8 from J, leaving 14 bases between them. The CDR3 contains 14 residues. CDR3 nucleotide sequence: TGTGCCAGCAGCCAAGGCGCCGGTTTGCGGGGCTACACCTTC. This gives the protein CASSQGAGLRGYTF.

The chain couples TRBV4-1 to TRBJ2-1, with 13 bases identical to TRBD2. The V and J ends lost 1 base and 4 bases, in that order; junction bases with no gene match: 4. Germline loops: CDR1 MGHRA, CDR2 YSYEKL. The CDR3 has 17 residues. This CDR3 reads CASSQVTSGGPYNEQFF. In DNA form, the CDR3 reads TGCGCCAGCAGCCAAGTGACTAGCGGGGGGCCGTACAATGAGCAGTTCTTC.